This T cell receptor (beta chain) stems from a study of blood T cell repertoires in COVID-19. Study at large: PBMCs, B-cell-depleted T cells, or T cells were the source of the cDNA or gDNA that made up the material.

In the original analysis: Amplification of reference gene primers was used by the study to estimate nucleated cell counts. Sequencing used immunoSEQ multiplex PCR; TCRdb keeps in-frame clones, though not all of them. V and J calls and clone size are as listed in that table; D and trimming were resolved from the DNA. The table lists roughly 100,000 clones, 92% of them singletons, with 1.5% to 2.5% in the top ten. Seattle patient enrollment occurred during active infection, with longitudinal follow-up thereafter. The junction had 7 bases not matched to a gene; V was cut back by 2 bases and J by 4 bases. The CDR3 has 16 amino acids. Germline CDR1 ENHRY, CDR2 SYGVKD.

The chain carries TRBV10-3 and TRBJ2-3; TRBD1 aligns across 9 bases. The sequencing sample was made of peripheral blood. This TCR was recovered from a woman aged 45-60 years with COVID-19, enrolled during active disease. DNA for the CDR3: TGTGCCATCAGTGAGCCGGACAGGGGTATCGCAGATACGCAGTATTTT. This sequence encodes CAISEPDRGIADTQYF.